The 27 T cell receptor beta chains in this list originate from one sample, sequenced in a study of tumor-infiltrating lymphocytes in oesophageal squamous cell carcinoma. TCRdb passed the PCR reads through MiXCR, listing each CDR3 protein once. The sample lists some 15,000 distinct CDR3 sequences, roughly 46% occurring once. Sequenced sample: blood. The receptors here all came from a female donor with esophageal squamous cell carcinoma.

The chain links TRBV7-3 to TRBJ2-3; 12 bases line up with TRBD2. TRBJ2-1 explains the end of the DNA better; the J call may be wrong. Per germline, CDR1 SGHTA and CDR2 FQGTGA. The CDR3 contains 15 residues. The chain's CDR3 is CASSLVGTSGYEQFF. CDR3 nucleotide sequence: TGTGCCAGCAGCTTAGTGGGGACTAGCGGGTATGAGCAGTTCTTC.

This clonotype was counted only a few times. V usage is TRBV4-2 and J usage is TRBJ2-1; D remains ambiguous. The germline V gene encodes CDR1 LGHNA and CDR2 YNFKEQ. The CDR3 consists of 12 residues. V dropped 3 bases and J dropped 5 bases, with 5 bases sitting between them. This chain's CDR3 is CASSHRDNEQFF. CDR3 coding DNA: TGTGCCAGCAGCCATCGAGACAATGAGCAGTTCTTC.

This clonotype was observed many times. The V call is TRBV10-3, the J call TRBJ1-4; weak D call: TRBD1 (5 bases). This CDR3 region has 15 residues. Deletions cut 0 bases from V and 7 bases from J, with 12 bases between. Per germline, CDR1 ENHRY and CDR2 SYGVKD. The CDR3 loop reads CAISESTDPGEKLFF. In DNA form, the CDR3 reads TGTGCCATCAGTGAGTCGACAGACCCGGGTGAAAAACTGTTTTTT.

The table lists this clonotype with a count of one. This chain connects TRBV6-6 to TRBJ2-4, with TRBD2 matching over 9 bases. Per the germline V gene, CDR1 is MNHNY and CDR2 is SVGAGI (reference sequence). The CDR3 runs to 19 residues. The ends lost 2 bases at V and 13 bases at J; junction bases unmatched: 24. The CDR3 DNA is TGTGCCAGCAGTTACGCCGGACTAGCGTTTTACTCGGCGTACAATGAGCAGTACTTC. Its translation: CASSYAGLAFYSAYNEQYF.

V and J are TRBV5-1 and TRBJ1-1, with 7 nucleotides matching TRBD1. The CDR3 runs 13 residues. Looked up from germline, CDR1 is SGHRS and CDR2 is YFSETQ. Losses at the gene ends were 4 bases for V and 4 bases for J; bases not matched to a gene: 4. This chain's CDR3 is CASSPAGGTEAFF. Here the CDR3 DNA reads TGCGCCAGCAGCCCGGCAGGGGGCACTGAAGCTTTCTTT.

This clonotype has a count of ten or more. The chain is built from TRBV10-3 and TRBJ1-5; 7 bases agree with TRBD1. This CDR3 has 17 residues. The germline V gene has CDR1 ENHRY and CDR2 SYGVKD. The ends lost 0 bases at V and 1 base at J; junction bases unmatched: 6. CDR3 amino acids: CAISESRQGGSNQPQHF. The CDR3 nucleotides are TGTGCCATCAGTGAGTCGAGACAGGGAGGGAGCAATCAGCCCCAGCATTTT.

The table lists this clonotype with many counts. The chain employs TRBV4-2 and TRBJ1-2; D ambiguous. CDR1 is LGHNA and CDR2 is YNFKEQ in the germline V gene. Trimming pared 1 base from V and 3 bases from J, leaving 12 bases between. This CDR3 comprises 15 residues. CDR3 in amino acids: CASSQGHSGDYGYTF. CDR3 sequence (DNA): TGTGCCAGCAGCCAAGGTCACTCCGGGGACTATGGCTACACCTTC.

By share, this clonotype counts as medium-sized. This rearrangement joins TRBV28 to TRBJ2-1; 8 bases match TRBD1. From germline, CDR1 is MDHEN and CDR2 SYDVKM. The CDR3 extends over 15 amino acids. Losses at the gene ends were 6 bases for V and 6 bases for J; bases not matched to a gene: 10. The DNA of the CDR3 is TGTGCCAGCAGCTCGCAGGGGGCAGGCGGCAATGAGCAGTTCTTC. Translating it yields CASSSQGAGGNEQFF. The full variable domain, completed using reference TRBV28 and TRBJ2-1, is DVKVTQSSRYLVKRTGEKVFLECVQDMDHENMFWYRQDPGLGLRLIYFSYDVKMKEKGDIPEGYSVSREKKERFSLILESASTNQTSMYLCASSSQGAGGNEQFFGPGTRLTVL.

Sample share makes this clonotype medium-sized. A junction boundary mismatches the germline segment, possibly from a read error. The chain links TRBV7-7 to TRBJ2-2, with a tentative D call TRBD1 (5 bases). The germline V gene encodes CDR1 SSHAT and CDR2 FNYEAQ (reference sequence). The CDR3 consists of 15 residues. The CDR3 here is CASSPTRANAGELFF. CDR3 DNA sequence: TGTGCTAGCAGCCCGACCAGGGCGAATGCCGGGGAGCTGTTTTTT.

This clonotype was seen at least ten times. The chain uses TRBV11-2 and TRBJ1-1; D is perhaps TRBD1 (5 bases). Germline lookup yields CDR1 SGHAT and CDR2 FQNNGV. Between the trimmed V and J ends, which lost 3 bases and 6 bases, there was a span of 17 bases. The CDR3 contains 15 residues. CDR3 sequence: CASSFRDLGGPEAFF. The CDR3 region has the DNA TGTGCCAGCAGCTTCCGGGACCTAGGAGGTCCTGAAGCTTTCTTT.

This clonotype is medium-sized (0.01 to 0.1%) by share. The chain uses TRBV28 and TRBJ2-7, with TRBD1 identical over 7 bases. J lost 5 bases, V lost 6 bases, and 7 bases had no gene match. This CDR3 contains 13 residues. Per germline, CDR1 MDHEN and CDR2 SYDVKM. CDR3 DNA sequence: TGTGCCAGCAGACAGGGGACGAGGAACGAGCAGTACTTC. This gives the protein CASRQGTRNEQYF.

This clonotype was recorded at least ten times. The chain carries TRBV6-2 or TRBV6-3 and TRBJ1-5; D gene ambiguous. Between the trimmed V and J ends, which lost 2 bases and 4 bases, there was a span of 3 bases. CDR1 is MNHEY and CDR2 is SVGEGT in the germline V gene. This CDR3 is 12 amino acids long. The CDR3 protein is CASSYTNQPQHF. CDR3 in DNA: TGTGCCAGCAGTTACACTAATCAGCCCCAGCATTTT.

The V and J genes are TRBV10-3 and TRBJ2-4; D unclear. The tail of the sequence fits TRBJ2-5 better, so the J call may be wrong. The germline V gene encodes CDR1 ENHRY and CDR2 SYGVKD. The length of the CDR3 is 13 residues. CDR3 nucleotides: TGTGCCATCAAAGCCCCAAGTTTGGGGACCCAGTACTTC. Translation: CAIKAPSLGTQYF.

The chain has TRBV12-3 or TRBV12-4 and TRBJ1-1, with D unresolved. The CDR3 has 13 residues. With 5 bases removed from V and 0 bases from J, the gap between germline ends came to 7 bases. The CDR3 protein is CASSEGMNTEAFF. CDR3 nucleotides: TGTGCCAGCAGTGAAGGGATGAACACTGAAGCTTTCTTT.

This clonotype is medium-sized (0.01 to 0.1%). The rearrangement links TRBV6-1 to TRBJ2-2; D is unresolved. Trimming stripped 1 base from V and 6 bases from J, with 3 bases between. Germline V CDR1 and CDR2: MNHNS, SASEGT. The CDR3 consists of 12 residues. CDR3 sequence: CASSEGAGELFF. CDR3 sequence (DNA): TGTGCCAGCAGTGAAGGGGCCGGGGAGCTGTTTTTT.

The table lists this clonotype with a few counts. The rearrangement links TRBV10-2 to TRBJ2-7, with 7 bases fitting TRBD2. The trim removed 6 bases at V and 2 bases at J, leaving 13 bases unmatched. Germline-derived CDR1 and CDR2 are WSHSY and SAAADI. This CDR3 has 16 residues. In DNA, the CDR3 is TGCGCCAGCAGCCACCGGATAATGGGAGGGACCTACGAGCAGTACTTC. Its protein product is CASSHRIMGGTYEQYF.

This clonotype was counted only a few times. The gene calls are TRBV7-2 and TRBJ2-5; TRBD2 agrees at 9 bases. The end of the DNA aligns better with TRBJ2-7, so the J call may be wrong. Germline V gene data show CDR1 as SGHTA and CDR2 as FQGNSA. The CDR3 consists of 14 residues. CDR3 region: CASSLLREGYEQYF. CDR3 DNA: TGTGCCAGCAGCTTATTGCGGGAGGGGTACGAGCAGTACTTC.

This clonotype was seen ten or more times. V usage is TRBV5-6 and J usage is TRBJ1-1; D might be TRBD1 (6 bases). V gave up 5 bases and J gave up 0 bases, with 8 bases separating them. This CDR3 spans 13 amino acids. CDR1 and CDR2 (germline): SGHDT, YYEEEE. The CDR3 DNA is TGTGCCAGCAGTACAGGGATGAACACTGAAGCTTTCTTT. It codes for CASSTGMNTEAFF.

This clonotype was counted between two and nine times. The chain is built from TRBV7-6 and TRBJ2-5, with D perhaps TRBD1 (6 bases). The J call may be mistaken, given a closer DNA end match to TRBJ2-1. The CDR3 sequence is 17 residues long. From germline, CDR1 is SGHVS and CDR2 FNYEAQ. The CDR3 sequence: CASSLVHRAGFGNEQFF. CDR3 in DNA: TGTGCCAGCAGCTTAGTTCACAGGGCAGGGTTTGGTAATGAGCAGTTCTTC.

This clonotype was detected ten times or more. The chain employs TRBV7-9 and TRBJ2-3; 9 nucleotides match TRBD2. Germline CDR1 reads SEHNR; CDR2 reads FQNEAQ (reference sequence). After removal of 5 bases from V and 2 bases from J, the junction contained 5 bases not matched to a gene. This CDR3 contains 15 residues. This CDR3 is CASSRAGGDTDTQYF. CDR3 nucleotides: TGTGCCAGCAGCCGAGCGGGGGGCGACACAGATACGCAGTATTTT.

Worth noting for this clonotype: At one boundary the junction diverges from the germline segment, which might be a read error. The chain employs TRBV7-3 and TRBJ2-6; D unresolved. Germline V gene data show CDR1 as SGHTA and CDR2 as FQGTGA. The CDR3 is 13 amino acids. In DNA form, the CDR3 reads TGTGCCAGCAGCTTAAACTTCACCCCTCCACTTCGGTTC. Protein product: CASSLNFTPPLRF.

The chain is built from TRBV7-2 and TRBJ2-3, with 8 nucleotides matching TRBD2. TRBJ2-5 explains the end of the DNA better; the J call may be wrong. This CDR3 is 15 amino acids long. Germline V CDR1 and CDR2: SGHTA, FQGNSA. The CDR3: CASSLGSGSSETQYF. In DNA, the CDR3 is TGTGCCAGCAGCTTAGGCAGCGGGAGTTCGGAGACCCAGTACTTC.

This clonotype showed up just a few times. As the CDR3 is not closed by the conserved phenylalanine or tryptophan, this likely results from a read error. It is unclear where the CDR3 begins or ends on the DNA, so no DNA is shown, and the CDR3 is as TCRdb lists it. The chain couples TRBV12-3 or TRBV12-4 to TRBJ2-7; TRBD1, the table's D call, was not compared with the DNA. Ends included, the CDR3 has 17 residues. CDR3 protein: CASSSRTGVSPGYTFGS.

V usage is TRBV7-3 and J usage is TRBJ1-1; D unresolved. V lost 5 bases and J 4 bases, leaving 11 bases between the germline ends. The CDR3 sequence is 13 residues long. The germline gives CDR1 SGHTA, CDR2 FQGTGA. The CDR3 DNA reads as TGTGCCAGCAGCCCCAGAATATGCACTGAAGCTTTCTTT. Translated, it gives CASSPRICTEAFF.

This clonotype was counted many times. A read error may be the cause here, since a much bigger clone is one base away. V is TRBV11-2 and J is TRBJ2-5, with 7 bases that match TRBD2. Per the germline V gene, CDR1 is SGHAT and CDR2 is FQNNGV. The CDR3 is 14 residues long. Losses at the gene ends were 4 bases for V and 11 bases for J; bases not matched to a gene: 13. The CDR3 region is CASSWGGSQIEQYF. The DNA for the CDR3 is TGTGCCAGCAGCTGGGGAGGGTCGCAGATTGAGCAGTACTTC.

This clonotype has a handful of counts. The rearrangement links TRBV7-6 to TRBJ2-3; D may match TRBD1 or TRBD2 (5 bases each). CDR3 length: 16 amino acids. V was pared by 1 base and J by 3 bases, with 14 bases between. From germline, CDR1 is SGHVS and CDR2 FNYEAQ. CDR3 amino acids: CASSLVARGLTDTQYF. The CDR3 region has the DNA TGTGCCAGCAGCTTAGTCGCGAGGGGATTAACAGATACGCAGTATTTT. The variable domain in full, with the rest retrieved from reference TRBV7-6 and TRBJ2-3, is GAGVSQSPRYKVTKRGQDVALRCDPISGHVSLYWYRQALGQGPEFLTYFNYEAQQDKSGLPNDRFSAERPEGSISTLTIQRTEQRDSAMYRCASSLVARGLTDTQYFGPGTRLTVL.

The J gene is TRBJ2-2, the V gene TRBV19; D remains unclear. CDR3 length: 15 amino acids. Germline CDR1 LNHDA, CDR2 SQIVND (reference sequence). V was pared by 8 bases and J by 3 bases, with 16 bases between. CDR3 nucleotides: TGTGCCAGTTCAAGACAAGCCCTTGACACCGGGGAGCTGTTTTTT. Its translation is CASSRQALDTGELFF.